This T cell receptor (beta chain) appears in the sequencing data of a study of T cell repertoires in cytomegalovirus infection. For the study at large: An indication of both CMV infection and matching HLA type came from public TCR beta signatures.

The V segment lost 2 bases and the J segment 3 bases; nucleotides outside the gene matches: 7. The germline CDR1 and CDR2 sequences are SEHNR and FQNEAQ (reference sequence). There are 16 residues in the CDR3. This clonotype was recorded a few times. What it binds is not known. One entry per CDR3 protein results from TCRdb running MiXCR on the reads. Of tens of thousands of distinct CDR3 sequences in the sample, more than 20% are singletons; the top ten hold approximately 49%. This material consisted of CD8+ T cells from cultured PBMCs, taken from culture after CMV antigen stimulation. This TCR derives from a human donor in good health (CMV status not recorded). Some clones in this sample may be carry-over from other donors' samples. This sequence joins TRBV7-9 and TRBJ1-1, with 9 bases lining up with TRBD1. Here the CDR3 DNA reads TGTGCCAGCAGCTTAAATACAGGGGGCATTTACACTGAAGCTTTCTTT. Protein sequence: CASSLNTGGIYTEAFF.